The next 15 T cell receptor beta chains were all read from a single sample in a study of T cells in Graves' hyperthyroidism and ophthalmopathy. The TCR beta CDR3 regions underwent amplification using RNA transcripts as the source. When the TCR CDR3 underwent first-round RT-PCR, the HTBI primer set was used. TCRdb re-called the multiplex PCR reads with MiXCR, one entry per CDR3 protein. The data show approximately 380,000 distinct CDR3 sequences, about 18% seen once. The sequenced material came from blood. The receptors come from a man younger than 30 with Graves' ophthalmopathy.

The chain couples TRBV6-1 to TRBJ1-1; no firm D call. The CDR3 is 9 residues long. The V and J ends lost 11 bases and 7 bases respectively, with 8 bases between them. From germline, CDR1 is MNHNS and CDR2 SASEGT. In DNA, the CDR3 is TGTGCCGTAGGCCATGAAGCTTTCTTT. Its translation is CAVGHEAFF.

This clonotype was detected ten times or more. The chain recombines TRBV5-1 with TRBJ1-1, with D uncertain. V lost 0 bases, J lost 7 bases, and 10 bases lay in between. The CDR3 is 13 amino acids. From germline, CDR1 is SGHRS and CDR2 YFSETQ. The CDR3 here is CASSLAGGLEAFF. In DNA, the CDR3 is TGCGCCAGCAGCTTGGCCGGCGGACTTGAAGCTTTCTTT.

This clonotype has a count of ten or more. V usage is TRBV29-1 and J usage is TRBJ2-2; possibly TRBD2 for D (5 bases). Trimming pared 0 bases from V and 5 bases from J, leaving 16 bases between. Germline values: CDR1 SQVTM, CDR2 ANQGSEA. The CDR3 runs 16 residues. The CDR3 DNA reads TGCAGCGTTGAAGAGGGCAGGCCGCGAGGGACCGGGGAGCTGTTTTTT. Translation: CSVEEGRPRGTGELFF.

The sample holds a few counts of this clonotype. The rearrangement uses TRBV19 and TRBJ2-5, with 7 bases identical to TRBD1. CDR1 is LNHDA and CDR2 is SQIVND in the germline V gene (reference sequence). J gave up 5 bases and V 6 bases, and 9 bases lay outside the gene matches. CDR3 length equals 14 residues. The CDR3 region has the DNA TGTGCCAGTAGCCAGACAGACAGGGCTGAGACCCAGTACTTC. Translation: CASSQTDRAETQYF.

Ten or more counts support this clonotype. The V and J genes are TRBV12-3 or TRBV12-4 and TRBJ1-1, with TRBD1 matching over 7 bases. Unmatched junction bases numbered 8, after V lost 6 bases and J lost 1 base. This CDR3 spans 15 amino acids. The CDR3 DNA follows: TGTGCCAGCAGAAGACAGGGCGGGAGGAACACTGAAGCTTTCTTT. Amino acids: CASRRQGGRNTEAFF.

The table lists this clonotype with many counts. The CDR3 sequence is CASSLEGNSGNTIYF. CDR3 DNA sequence: TGCGCCAGCAGCTTGGAAGGGAACTCTGGAAACACCATATATTTT. The rearrangement links TRBV5-1 to TRBJ1-3, with D uncertain. V was trimmed by 0 bases and J by 0 bases, leaving 7 bases between them. CDR3 size: 15 residues. Germline V gene lookup returns CDR1 SGHRS and CDR2 YFSETQ.

This clonotype was seen many times. The gene calls are TRBV27 and TRBJ1-1; D not certain. The CDR3 runs to 13 residues. Germline assignment: CDR1 MNHEY and CDR2 SMNVEV (reference sequence). V shed 3 bases and J shed 1 base, with 6 bases lying between them. CDR3 bases: TGTGCCAGCAGTTTTAATCGGAACACTGAAGCTTTCTTT. Translated: CASSFNRNTEAFF.

Many counts were recorded for this clonotype. The chain has TRBV28 and TRBJ1-1, with 10 bases matching TRBD1. Germline V lookup: CDR1 MDHEN, CDR2 SYDVKM. This CDR3 has 15 residues. V trimming: 8 bases; J trimming: 4 bases; junction bases outside the gene matches: 10. The CDR3 spells CASHNAGTGATEAFF. The CDR3 DNA sequence: TGTGCCAGCCACAACGCCGGGACAGGGGCCACTGAAGCTTTCTTT.

There are many counts of this clonotype. The chain joins TRBV6-5 to TRBJ2-5; D is possibly TRBD2 (5 bases). This CDR3 has 14 residues. The V gene's germline CDR1 is MNHEY and CDR2 SVGAGI. V lost 2 bases and J lost 2, with 9 bases in between. The CDR3 bases are TGTGCCAGCAGTTACGGGAGAGCTCAAGAGACCCAGTACTTC. Translating it yields CASSYGRAQETQYF.

This clonotype was seen at least ten times. The CDR3 DNA reads TGTGCCAGCAGTAACCTCGAAGAGACCCAGTACTTC. This translates into CASSNLEETQYF. The rearrangement joins TRBV28 to TRBJ2-5; D unresolved. This CDR3 is built from 12 residues. CDR1 is MDHEN and CDR2 is SYDVKM in the germline V gene. The ends were cut back, 5 bases at V and 3 bases at J, with 7 bases in the middle.

The gene calls are TRBV20-1 and TRBJ2-7; TRBD2 aligns across 12 bases. The CDR3 is made up of 15 amino acids. V dropped 6 bases and J dropped 7; count of bases not matched to a gene: 13. Germline CDR1 DFQATT, CDR2 SNEGSKA (reference sequence). The CDR3 sequence is CSARTSGAASWEQYF. In DNA form, the CDR3 reads TGCAGTGCCCGGACTAGCGGGGCGGCCTCCTGGGAGCAGTACTTC.

This clonotype occurred many times. The chain links TRBV7-9 to TRBJ2-3; D remains ambiguous. Germline loops: CDR1 SEHNR, CDR2 FQNEAQ (reference sequence). CDR3 size: 13 residues. With 0 bases removed from V and 12 bases from J, the gap between germline ends came to 13 bases. As DNA, the CDR3 is TGTGCCAGCAGCTTAGCAGGCACAGTGGAACAGTATTTT. It specifies CASSLAGTVEQYF.

This clonotype was counted a few times. The chain is built from TRBV20-1 and TRBJ2-6; tentatively, D is TRBD1 or TRBD2 (6 bases each). The CDR3 is made up of 19 amino acids. V was clipped by 6 bases and J by 4 bases, with 28 bases between them. In germline, CDR1 is DFQATT, CDR2 SNEGSKA (reference sequence). The CDR3 here is CSATSPGGRPQAGANVLTF. CDR3 DNA sequence: TGCAGTGCAACGTCCCCCGGGGGCAGGCCCCAGGCGGGGGCCAACGTCCTGACTTTC.

This clonotype was counted at least ten times. The rearrangement uses TRBV13 and TRBJ2-5; D is uncertain. Germline V gene sequence: CDR1 PRHDT, CDR2 FYEKMQ (reference sequence). The CDR3 covers 14 residues. Deletions cut 2 bases from V and 2 bases from J, with 9 bases between. The CDR3 DNA follows: TGTGCCAGCAGCTTATTTTGGGGACAAGAGACCCAGTACTTC. Encoded protein: CASSLFWGQETQYF.

This clonotype was counted many times. This sequence joins TRBV9 and TRBJ1-3; no definite D call. The V end was cut by 3 bases, the J end by 3 bases, with 13 bases between. The germline V gene has CDR1 SGDLS and CDR2 YYNGEE. The length of the CDR3 is 15 residues. CDR3 sequence reads: CASSASEALGNTIYF. The CDR3 DNA follows: TGTGCCAGCAGCGCCTCTGAAGCTCTTGGAAACACCATATATTTT. The full variable domain, in which reference TRBV9 and TRBJ1-3 provide the parts outside the CDR3, is DSGVTQTPKHLITATGQRVTLRCSPRSGDLSVYWYQQSLDQGLQFLIQYYNGEERAKGNILERFSAQQFPDLHSELNLSSLELGDSALYFCASSASEALGNTIYFGEGSWLTVV.